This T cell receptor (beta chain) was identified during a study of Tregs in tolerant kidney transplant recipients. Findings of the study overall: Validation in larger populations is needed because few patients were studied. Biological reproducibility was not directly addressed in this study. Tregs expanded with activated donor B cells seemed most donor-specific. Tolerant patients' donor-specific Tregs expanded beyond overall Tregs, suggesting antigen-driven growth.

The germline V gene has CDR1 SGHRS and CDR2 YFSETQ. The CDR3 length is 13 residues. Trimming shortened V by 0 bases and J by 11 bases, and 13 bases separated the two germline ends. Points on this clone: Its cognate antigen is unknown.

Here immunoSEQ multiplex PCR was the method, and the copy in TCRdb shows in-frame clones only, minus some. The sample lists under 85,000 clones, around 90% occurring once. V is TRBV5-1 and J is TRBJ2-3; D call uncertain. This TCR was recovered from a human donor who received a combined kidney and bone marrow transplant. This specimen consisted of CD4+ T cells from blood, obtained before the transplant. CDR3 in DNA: TGCGCCAGCAGCTTGGCCGATGGTTACGGGCAGTATTTT. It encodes CASSLADGYGQYF.